This is a list of T cell receptor beta chains from one sample in a study of T cell responses to AZD1222 COVID-19 vaccine. TCRdb's table, derived via immunoSEQ multiplex PCR, lists solely in-frame clones and lacks some. The table includes 40,000 to 50,000 clones, approximately 80% detected once. The input for sequencing was peripheral blood, taken 28 days after the second AZD1222 dose. Receptors originate from an adult who received the AZD1222 COVID-19 vaccine. Each CDR3 is given with its conserved first and last residue. A D gene is named only where the DNA matches it firmly. Clone sizes are given selectively: once, few, many, or a class where the clone is expanded.

abundance	v_gene	j_gene	d_gene	CDR3nt	CDR3aa
NA	TRBV6-5	TRBJ1-1	TRBD1	TGTGCCACCGCCGGGTCAGGGGGTAACACTGAAGCTTTCTTT	CATAGSGGNTEAFF
NA	TRBV19	TRBJ1-5	NA	TGTGCCAGTAGTATAGGGACACCAAATAGCAATCAGCCCCAGCATTTT	CASSIGTPNSNQPQHF
NA	TRBV10-3	TRBJ2-3	TRBD1	TGTGCCAGGTCCCTCACAGGGGAAAGAACAGATACGCAGTATTTT	CARSLTGERTDTQYF
NA	TRBV24-1	TRBJ2-4	TRBD1	TGTGCCACCAGTGATCCGGGACAGGCGCACATTCAGTACTTC	CATSDPGQAHIQYF
NA	TRBV5-1	TRBJ1-2	NA	TGCGCCAGCAGCTCTTCAGTCTTAACTAACTATGGCTACACCTTC	CASSSSVLTNYGYTF
NA	TRBV3-1/TRBV3-2	TRBJ2-5	NA	TGTGCCAGCAGCCCACGGGGTGAGACCCAGTACTTC	CASSPRGETQYF
NA	TRBV5-1	TRBJ1-2	TRBD1	TGCGCCAGCAGCGGCACCGGGACAGCACCTAACTATGGCTACACCTTC	CASSGTGTAPNYGYTF
NA	TRBV20-1	TRBJ2-5	TRBD1	TGCAGTGCTAGTGTTCCCAGGGGGAACCAAGAGACCCAGTACTTC	CSASVPRGNQETQYF
NA	TRBV19	TRBJ2-5	NA	TGTGCCAGTAGTAAACGACAAGAGACCCAGTACTTC	CASSKRQETQYF
few	TRBV6-5	TRBJ1-3	NA	TGTGCCAGCAGTCTACAGTTCTCTGGAAACACCATATATTTT	CASSLQFSGNTIYF
NA	TRBV3-1/TRBV3-2	TRBJ1-1	TRBD1	TGTGCCAGCAGCCAAGCCGGACAGGTTAGCACTGAAGCTTTCTTT	CASSQAGQVSTEAFF
once	TRBV11-3	TRBJ2-7	NA	TGTGCCAGCAGCCGAGGTCTGACTTACGAGCAGTACTTC	CASSRGLTYEQYF
NA	TRBV18	TRBJ1-2	NA	TGTGCCAGCTCACCTCTAGGACCGGGGGGTGGCTACACCTTC	CASSPLGPGGGYTF
NA	TRBV3-1/TRBV3-2	TRBJ2-5	NA	TGTGCCAGCAGCCAGGGCGGGGGCGGAAAGACCCAGTACTTC	CASSQGGGGKTQYF
NA	TRBV24-1	TRBJ2-7	NA	TGTGCCACCAGTGAAACAGGCTACGAGCAGTACTTC	CATSETGYEQYF
NA	TRBV28	TRBJ1-1	TRBD1	TGTGCCAGCAGTACAGGGGCGCTGAACACTGAAGCTTTCTTT	CASSTGALNTEAFF
NA	TRBV1	TRBJ2-2	NA	TGCACCAGCACGCCCCGGGGGGGAGGCACCGGGGAGCTGTTTTTT	CTSTPRGGGTGELFF